This TCR beta chain was sequenced during a study of molecular identifiers for immune sequencing clone quantification. Study at large: Replicates involved a five-way split of RNA from around 20,000 or 100,000 naive CD8 cells, with sequencing of four.

General study results and limits: Whereas clones above 20 RNA copies held under 1% of naive-cell molecules, they held over 98% of effector molecules. Because of identical TCR molecules sharing a barcode, sizes of highly expanded clones could be underestimated.

The CDR3 sequence is 15 residues long. The V gene's germline CDR1 is SGDLS and CDR2 YYNGEE. Trimming removed 0 bases at V and 0 bases at J, with 8 bases between. This clonotype was seen at least ten times. What it binds is not known. Methods described previously, with TCR primers listed, were used for bulk TCR libraries. Via MiXCR, TCRdb re-called the PCR reads, giving one row per CDR3 protein. Altogether 50,000 to 65,000 distinct CDR3 sequences are present, 20% to 25% being singletons, with the ten largest covering 1.9%. This chain joins TRBV9 and TRBJ2-3; D remains unclear. The sequence derives from a human donor in good health. Some libraries in this study had Jurkat cell RNA spiked in. Sequenced sample: naive CD8+ T cells from blood, with Jurkat cell RNA spiked in. Subset in this sample: FACS-sorted CD8+CD4-CCR7+CD45RA+ naive T cells. The CDR3 DNA reads TGTGCCAGCAGCGTAGCGGTAGCTAGCACAGATACGCAGTATTTT. It is translated as CASSVAVASTDTQYF.